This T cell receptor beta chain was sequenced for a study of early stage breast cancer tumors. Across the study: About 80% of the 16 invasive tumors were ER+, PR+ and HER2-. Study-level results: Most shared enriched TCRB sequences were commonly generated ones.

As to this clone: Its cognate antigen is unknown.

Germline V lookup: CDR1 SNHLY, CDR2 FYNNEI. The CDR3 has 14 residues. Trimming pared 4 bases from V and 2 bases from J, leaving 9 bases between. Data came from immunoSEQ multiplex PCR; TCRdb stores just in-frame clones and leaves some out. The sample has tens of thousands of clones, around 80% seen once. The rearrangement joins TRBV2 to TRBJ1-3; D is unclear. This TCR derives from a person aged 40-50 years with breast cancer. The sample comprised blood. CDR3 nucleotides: TGTGCCAGCAGTGCGTCAGAGACTGGAAACACCATATATTTT. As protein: CASSASETGNTIYF.